This note documents a single T cell receptor beta chain sequence. Its specificity is not known. This specimen belongs to a study of cytomegalovirus exposure and HLA in healthy donors. Study outcomes and limitations: In a later analysis, parvovirus B19, influenza, CMV and Epstein-Barr virus appeared linked to several top co-occurrence clusters.

Vbeta (60) and Jbeta (13) primers were used in the PCR. Produced via immunoSEQ multiplex PCR; TCRdb's table is partial and in-frame only. The repertoire includes over 150,000 clones, roughly 77% of them detected once, and about 4.9% sits in the top ten. This receptor was obtained from a male donor in good health and CMV-seronegative. What was sequenced was PBMCs.

CDR3 protein: CASSQPQGYTDTQYF. CDR3 coding DNA: TGTGCCAGCAGCCAACCACAGGGTTACACAGATACGCAGTATTTT. The chain recombines TRBV28 with TRBJ2-3, with D perhaps matching TRBD1 (6 bases). The CDR3 consists of 15 residues. Trimming took off 6 bases at V and 2 bases at J, with 15 bases between the two ends. Germline V gene lookup returns CDR1 MDHEN and CDR2 SYDVKM.